The rows below give T cell receptor beta chains drawn from one sample of a study of blood T cells in healthy people across ages. In TCRdb, the 5' RACE reads were re-called with MiXCR into one record per CDR3 protein. This sample has 800,000 or so distinct CDR3 sequences; approximately 67% occur once, and the top ten carry roughly 25%. Sequenced input: blood. The receptor set was obtained from a man aged 30 to 45 in good health. Each CDR3 is given with its conserved first and last residue. The order of the fields is J gene, clone size, D gene, V gene, CDR3 protein, CDR3 DNA. The D gene is left open where the match is weak. Expanded clones are given a class, and other clones once, few, many or no size at all.

j_gene: TRBJ2-7
abundance: few
d_gene: NA
v_gene: TRBV9
CDR3aa: CASSSTGLEQYF
CDR3nt: TGTGCCAGCAGCTCTACAGGGCTCGAGCAGTACTTC

j_gene: TRBJ2-7
abundance: NA
d_gene: TRBD1
v_gene: TRBV7-3
CDR3aa: CASSYQGAGNEQYF
CDR3nt: TGTGCCAGCAGTTACCAGGGGGCTGGGAACGAGCAGTACTTC

j_gene: TRBJ2-7
abundance: NA
d_gene: NA
v_gene: TRBV20-1
CDR3aa: CSGAETTPPYEQYF
CDR3nt: TGCAGTGGGGCGGAAACCACGCCTCCCTACGAGCAGTACTTC

j_gene: TRBJ1-2
abundance: few
d_gene: NA
v_gene: TRBV28
CDR3aa: CATSQSYGYTF
CDR3nt: TGTGCCACCTCCCAGTCCTATGGCTACACCTTC

j_gene: TRBJ1-1
abundance: NA
d_gene: NA
v_gene: TRBV12-3/TRBV12-4
CDR3aa: CASSFNGDTEAFF
CDR3nt: TGTGCCAGCAGTTTCAACGGGGACACTGAAGCTTTCTTT

j_gene: TRBJ1-4
abundance: NA
d_gene: NA
v_gene: TRBV7-2
CDR3aa: CASSLGGSLNEKLFF
CDR3nt: TGTGCCAGCAGCTTAGGTGGCAGTCTTAATGAAAAACTGTTTTTT

j_gene: TRBJ2-7
abundance: NA
d_gene: NA
v_gene: TRBV20-1
CDR3aa: CSARVLGATSAGREAQYF
CDR3nt: TGCAGTGCTAGAGTGCTTGGCGCGACGAGCGCGGGGAGAGAGGCCCAGTACTTC

j_gene: TRBJ2-6
abundance: few
d_gene: NA
v_gene: TRBV20-1
CDR3aa: CSAREIGGANVLTF
CDR3nt: TGCAGTGCTAGAGAGATCGGTGGGGCCAACGTCCTGACTTTC

j_gene: TRBJ2-7
abundance: few
d_gene: TRBD2
v_gene: TRBV4-2
CDR3aa: CASSRSSGGSSYEQYF
CDR3nt: TGTGCCAGCAGCCGATCTAGCGGGGGCAGCTCCTACGAGCAGTACTTC

j_gene: TRBJ2-3
abundance: NA
d_gene: NA
v_gene: TRBV5-6
CDR3aa: CASSVARGGSTDTQYF
CDR3nt: TGTGCCAGCAGCGTGGCGAGGGGCGGAAGCACAGATACGCAGTATTTT

j_gene: TRBJ2-5
abundance: NA
d_gene: TRBD1
v_gene: TRBV7-9
CDR3aa: CASSESETGNGETQYF
CDR3nt: TGTGCCAGCAGCGAATCCGAGACAGGGAACGGTGAGACCCAGTACTTC

j_gene: TRBJ2-1
abundance: few
d_gene: TRBD2
v_gene: TRBV20-1
CDR3aa: CSAIGRAGANEQFF
CDR3nt: TGCAGTGCTATAGGACGAGCGGGGGCTAATGAGCAGTTCTTC

j_gene: TRBJ2-5
abundance: few
d_gene: NA
v_gene: TRBV10-3
CDR3aa: CAISGVRPGETQYF
CDR3nt: TGTGCCATCAGTGGGGTGAGGCCTGGGGAGACCCAGTACTTC

j_gene: TRBJ2-1
abundance: few
d_gene: TRBD2
v_gene: TRBV10-3
CDR3aa: CAINLAGGWNEQFF
CDR3nt: TGTGCCATCAACCTAGCGGGGGGGTGGAATGAGCAGTTCTTC

j_gene: TRBJ2-7
abundance: NA
d_gene: NA
v_gene: TRBV15
CDR3aa: CATSRGLESSYEQYF
CDR3nt: TGTGCCACCAGCAGAGGCCTAGAAAGCTCCTACGAGCAGTACTTC

j_gene: TRBJ2-3
abundance: NA
d_gene: NA
v_gene: TRBV20-1
CDR3aa: CSAPTGTGSGDTQYF
CDR3nt: TGCAGTGCCCCAACCGGGACCGGCTCCGGAGATACGCAGTATTTT

j_gene: TRBJ2-1
abundance: NA
d_gene: NA
v_gene: TRBV29-1
CDR3aa: CSVRSPGTHEQFF
CDR3nt: TGCAGCGTTCGATCTCCAGGGACGCATGAGCAGTTCTTC

j_gene: TRBJ1-5
abundance: NA
d_gene: TRBD1
v_gene: TRBV27
CDR3aa: CASSLIGTGMFNQPQHF
CDR3nt: TGTGCCAGCAGTTTAATCGGGACAGGGATGTTCAATCAGCCCCAGCATTTT

j_gene: TRBJ2-5
abundance: NA
d_gene: TRBD1
v_gene: TRBV24-1
CDR3aa: CATSDRTGHQETQYF
CDR3nt: TGTGCCACCAGTGATCGGACAGGGCATCAAGAGACCCAGTACTTC

j_gene: TRBJ2-3
abundance: NA
d_gene: NA
v_gene: TRBV5-1
CDR3aa: CASRSMSDTQYF
CDR3nt: TGCGCCAGCCGATCGATGTCGGATACGCAGTATTTT

j_gene: TRBJ1-2
abundance: NA
d_gene: NA
v_gene: TRBV5-1
CDR3aa: CASSSGGIRYTF
CDR3nt: TGCGCCAGCAGCTCGGGTGGTATACGCTACACCTTC

j_gene: TRBJ1-1
abundance: NA
d_gene: NA
v_gene: TRBV27
CDR3aa: CASSLNQNPYTEAFF
CDR3nt: TGTGCCAGCAGTTTAAACCAGAATCCCTACACTGAAGCTTTCTTT

j_gene: TRBJ2-4
abundance: few
d_gene: NA
v_gene: TRBV9
CDR3aa: CASSAEGVDIQYF
CDR3nt: TGTGCCAGCAGCGCCGAAGGGGTGGACATTCAGTACTTC

j_gene: TRBJ2-3
abundance: NA
d_gene: NA
v_gene: TRBV12-3/TRBV12-4
CDR3aa: CASSFGSDTQYF
CDR3nt: TGTGCCAGCAGTTTTGGGTCAGATACGCAGTATTTT

j_gene: TRBJ1-6
abundance: few
d_gene: NA
v_gene: TRBV7-9
CDR3aa: CASSSQGGGNSPLHF
CDR3nt: TGTGCCAGCAGCTCACAGGGAGGCGGTAATTCACCCCTCCACTTT

j_gene: TRBJ2-7
abundance: few
d_gene: TRBD1
v_gene: TRBV29-1
CDR3aa: CSVQLRDREGYEQYF
CDR3nt: TGCAGCGTCCAGCTCCGGGACAGGGAGGGCTACGAGCAGTACTTC

j_gene: TRBJ2-7
abundance: once
d_gene: NA
v_gene: TRBV28
CDR3aa: CASSSPGPGYYEQYF
CDR3nt: TGTGCCAGCAGTTCCCCGGGACCAGGCTACTACGAGCAGTACTTC

j_gene: TRBJ2-7
abundance: NA
d_gene: TRBD1
v_gene: TRBV7-2
CDR3aa: CASSQGQAHSYEQYF
CDR3nt: TGTGCCAGCAGCCAGGGACAGGCCCACTCCTACGAGCAGTACTTC

j_gene: TRBJ2-5
abundance: few
d_gene: NA
v_gene: TRBV7-2
CDR3aa: CASSFVAVRETQYF
CDR3nt: TGTGCCAGCAGCTTCGTGGCAGTTCGAGAGACCCAGTACTTC

j_gene: TRBJ2-2
abundance: NA
d_gene: NA
v_gene: TRBV7-9
CDR3aa: CASSPLGVLGELFF
CDR3nt: TGTGCCAGCAGCCCGTTAGGGGTGCTAGGGGAGCTGTTTTTT

j_gene: TRBJ2-7
abundance: NA
d_gene: TRBD1
v_gene: TRBV9
CDR3aa: CASSSRTGSDEQYF
CDR3nt: TGTGCCAGCAGCTCTCGGACAGGTAGCGACGAGCAGTACTTC

j_gene: TRBJ1-2
abundance: NA
d_gene: TRBD1
v_gene: TRBV18
CDR3aa: CASSPGPGERGRDYGYTF
CDR3nt: TGTGCCAGCTCACCAGGCCCAGGAGAGAGGGGGCGAGACTATGGCTACACCTTC

j_gene: TRBJ1-2
abundance: many
d_gene: TRBD1
v_gene: TRBV10-3
CDR3aa: CATHGQGANYGYTF
CDR3nt: TGTGCCACCCACGGGCAGGGGGCTAACTATGGCTACACCTTC

j_gene: TRBJ2-3
abundance: NA
d_gene: TRBD2
v_gene: TRBV4-2
CDR3aa: CASSQDHSGATDTQYF
CDR3nt: TGTGCCAGCAGCCAAGACCACAGCGGGGCGACAGATACGCAGTATTTT

j_gene: TRBJ1-2
abundance: NA
d_gene: TRBD1
v_gene: TRBV12-3/TRBV12-4
CDR3aa: CASSPSTGMGYGYTF
CDR3nt: TGTGCCAGCAGTCCGTCGACAGGGATGGGCTATGGCTACACCTTC

j_gene: TRBJ1-6
abundance: NA
d_gene: NA
v_gene: TRBV7-2
CDR3aa: CASTGQGGSPPHF
CDR3nt: TGTGCCAGCACCGGCCAGGGAGGTTCACCCCCCCACTTT

j_gene: TRBJ2-1
abundance: NA
d_gene: TRBD2
v_gene: TRBV5-1
CDR3aa: CASSYWSGGAGNEQFF
CDR3nt: TGCGCCAGCAGCTACTGGTCGGGGGGTGCGGGCAATGAGCAGTTCTTC

j_gene: TRBJ1-2
abundance: few
d_gene: NA
v_gene: TRBV5-1
CDR3aa: CASSLDPQYGYTF
CDR3nt: TGCGCCAGCAGCTTGGACCCTCAATATGGCTACACCTTC

j_gene: TRBJ1-4
abundance: NA
d_gene: NA
v_gene: TRBV5-1
CDR3aa: CASSLTGSTDEKLFF
CDR3nt: TGCGCCAGCAGCTTGACTGGGTCCACAGACGAAAAACTGTTTTTT

j_gene: TRBJ2-5
abundance: NA
d_gene: TRBD1
v_gene: TRBV20-1
CDR3aa: CSSTPWDRGQETQYF
CDR3nt: TGCAGTAGTACCCCCTGGGACAGGGGGCAAGAGACCCAGTACTTC

j_gene: TRBJ2-7
abundance: once
d_gene: NA
v_gene: TRBV10-3
CDR3aa: CAISESTGTHEQYF
CDR3nt: TGTGCCATCAGTGAGTCCACAGGTACCCACGAGCAGTACTTC

j_gene: TRBJ2-3
abundance: NA
d_gene: TRBD1
v_gene: TRBV4-2
CDR3aa: CASSQPDRGYGTDTQYF
CDR3nt: TGTGCCAGCAGCCAACCGGACAGGGGGTATGGCACAGATACGCAGTATTTT

j_gene: TRBJ2-2
abundance: NA
d_gene: NA
v_gene: TRBV9
CDR3aa: CASSPGRANTGELFF
CDR3nt: TGTGCCAGCAGCCCGGGCAGGGCGAACACCGGGGAGCTGTTTTTT

j_gene: TRBJ2-7
abundance: NA
d_gene: TRBD1
v_gene: TRBV20-1
CDR3aa: CSAEVAGGKYEQYF
CDR3nt: TGCAGTGCTGAGGTGGCAGGGGGCAAGTACGAGCAGTACTTC

j_gene: TRBJ2-7
abundance: once
d_gene: NA
v_gene: TRBV7-2
CDR3aa: CASSYRQSNEQYF
CDR3nt: TGTGCCAGCAGCTATAGACAGAGCAACGAGCAGTACTTC

j_gene: TRBJ1-6
abundance: NA
d_gene: NA
v_gene: TRBV12-3/TRBV12-4
CDR3aa: CASRFFGQPLHNSPLHF
CDR3nt: TGTGCCAGCAGATTCTTCGGACAGCCCCTCCATAATTCACCCCTCCACTTT

j_gene: TRBJ2-1
abundance: NA
d_gene: TRBD2
v_gene: TRBV11-1
CDR3aa: CASSLSRGAIIYNEQFF
CDR3nt: TGTGCCAGCAGCTTATCGCGGGGGGCAATAATCTACAATGAGCAGTTCTTC

j_gene: TRBJ2-3
abundance: NA
d_gene: NA
v_gene: TRBV5-1
CDR3aa: CASSYGRKGGNTDTQYF
CDR3nt: TGCGCCAGCAGCTACGGACGTAAGGGGGGAAACACAGATACGCAGTATTTT

j_gene: TRBJ2-7
abundance: NA
d_gene: NA
v_gene: TRBV28
CDR3aa: CASIGSAYEQYF
CDR3nt: TGTGCCAGTATCGGGAGCGCTTACGAGCAGTACTTC

j_gene: TRBJ2-1
abundance: NA
d_gene: TRBD1
v_gene: TRBV4-3
CDR3aa: CASSQLKGTETYNEQFF
CDR3nt: TGCGCCAGCAGCCAGCTGAAGGGGACAGAGACCTACAATGAGCAGTTCTTC

j_gene: TRBJ2-7
abundance: NA
d_gene: TRBD1
v_gene: TRBV7-8
CDR3aa: CASSPGTGGGPGVVQVPYEQYF
CDR3nt: TGTGCCAGCAGCCCCGGGACAGGGGGTGGGCCGGGAGTAGTTCAAGTGCCCTACGAGCAGTACTTC

j_gene: TRBJ1-5
abundance: many
d_gene: TRBD1
v_gene: TRBV15
CDR3aa: CATSRDSGTGVGNQPQHF
CDR3nt: TGTGCCACCAGCAGAGATTCGGGGACAGGGGTCGGCAATCAGCCCCAGCATTTT

j_gene: TRBJ2-5
abundance: NA
d_gene: NA
v_gene: TRBV7-2
CDR3aa: CASSLNLGHGGETQYF
CDR3nt: TGTGCCAGCAGCTTAAATCTAGGGCACGGGGGAGAGACCCAGTACTTC